This entry lists 19 T cell receptor beta chains sequenced from one sample in a study of CD8+ T cells in alopecia areata. Peripheral blood and lesional scalp punch biopsies came from alopecia areata patients. In each case, RNA was isolated and then reverse transcribed into cDNA as the sequencing template. Method: immunoSEQ multiplex PCR; TCRdb's copy keeps in-frame clones and lacks some. The data show 20,000 or so clones, approximately 70% seen once. The sample was skin, taken at week 0. The receptors stem from a human donor with alopecia areata.

The genes are TRBV2 and TRBJ2-7, with D perhaps matching TRBD1 (6 bases). Deletions cut 7 bases from V and 2 bases from J, with 12 bases between. The CDR3 runs 13 residues. Germline CDR1 is SNHLY and CDR2 is FYNNEI. CDR3 nucleotides: TGTGCCAGCAATCCAGGGGCAACCTACGAGCAGTACTTC. Amino acids: CASNPGATYEQYF. Full variable domain (rest looked up from reference TRBV2 and TRBJ2-7): EPEVTQTPSHQVTQMGQEVILRCVPISNHLYFYWYRQILGQKVEFLVSFYNNEISEKSEIFDDQFSVERPDGSNFTLKIRSTKLEDSAMYFCASNPGATYEQYFGPGTRLTVT.

This rearrangement joins TRBV5-4 to TRBJ2-3; TRBD1 aligns across 8 bases. This CDR3 region has 15 residues. The germline V gene has CDR1 SGHNT and CDR2 YYREEE (reference sequence). V dropped 0 bases and J dropped 6; count of bases not matched to a gene: 6. This chain's CDR3 is CASSLGGQAGDTQYF. In DNA, the CDR3 is TGTGCCAGCAGCTTGGGGGGACAGGCGGGGGATACGCAGTATTTT.

The chain has TRBV27 and TRBJ2-1; D could derive from TRBD1 or TRBD2 (5 bases each). V was shortened by 7 bases and J by 0 bases, with 19 bases between the two germline ends. Germline CDR1 MNHEY, CDR2 SMNVEV (reference sequence). This CDR3 region has 17 residues. The CDR3 region has the DNA TGTGCCAGCAATCCCCGGGGCACTCTAAGCTCCTACAATGAGCAGTTCTTC. Protein sequence: CASNPRGTLSSYNEQFF.

This clone appeared a few times. The chain couples TRBV7-2 to TRBJ2-3; TRBD2 agrees at 13 bases. There are 17 residues in the CDR3. Unmatched junction bases numbered 6, after V lost 5 bases and J lost 1 base. Germline V gene data show CDR1 as SGHTA and CDR2 as FQGNSA. CDR3 DNA: TGTGCCAGCAGCCCCCGACTAGCGGGGGGACGCACAGATACGCAGTATTTT. Translated, it gives CASSPRLAGGRTDTQYF.

The chain joins TRBV2 to TRBJ1-5; D is unresolved. Trimming shortened V by 1 base and J by 6 bases, and 7 bases separated the two germline ends. The germline V gene encodes CDR1 SNHLY and CDR2 FYNNEI. The CDR3 is made up of 13 amino acids. CDR3 protein: CASSEVGFQPQHF. The CDR3 nucleotides read TGTGCCAGCAGTGAAGTCGGATTTCAGCCCCAGCATTTT.

This chain joins TRBV9 and TRBJ2-3; 7 bases are a match to TRBD1. The CDR3 covers 17 residues. V trimming: 4 bases; J trimming: 0 bases; junction bases outside the gene matches: 11. The germline V gene has CDR1 SGDLS and CDR2 YYNGEE. CDR3 in amino acids: CASSQEPRGTSTDTQYF. The CDR3 DNA sequence: TGTGCCAGCAGCCAAGAGCCCAGGGGGACCAGCACAGATACGCAGTATTTT.

A few counts support this clone. V is TRBV4-1 and J is TRBJ2-1; D perhaps matches TRBD2 (6 bases). CDR1 is MGHRA and CDR2 is YSYEKL in the germline V gene. V was trimmed by 3 bases and J by 2 bases, leaving 17 bases between them. There are 17 residues in the CDR3. CDR3 sequence reads: CASSQPPGLTTYNEQFF. The CDR3 nucleotides are TGCGCCAGCAGCCAGCCCCCCGGACTAACTACCTACAATGAGCAGTTCTTC.

The V call is TRBV15, the J call TRBJ2-1; D uncertain. The CDR3 is 13 amino acids. V gave up 0 bases and J gave up 6 bases, with 6 bases separating them. In germline, CDR1 is LNHNV, CDR2 YYDKDF (reference sequence). The CDR3 loop reads CATSRDFRNEQFF. CDR3 bases: TGTGCCACCAGCAGAGATTTCCGCAATGAGCAGTTCTTC.

The CDR3: CAWSWGPGQPQHF. The CDR3 nucleotides are TGTGCCTGGAGTTGGGGGCCGGGTCAGCCCCAGCATTTT. The gene calls are TRBV30 and TRBJ1-5; D possibly corresponds to TRBD1 (6 bases). Trimming stripped 2 bases from V and 6 bases from J, with 11 bases between. The CDR3 has 13 residues. CDR1 GTSNPN and CDR2 SVGIG come from the germline V gene (reference sequence).

This clone was counted only a few times. J is TRBJ1-6 and V is TRBV6-1; possibly TRBD1 for D (6 bases). This CDR3 contains 14 residues. V shed 5 bases and J shed 7 bases, with 12 bases lying between them. CDR1 and CDR2 from the germline V gene are MNHNS and SASEGT. CDR3 loop: CASSHDRSNSPLHF. DNA of the CDR3: TGTGCCAGCAGTCACGACAGGTCGAATTCACCCCTCCACTTT.

This chain joins TRBV7-9 and TRBJ2-7; D remains unclear. This CDR3 spans 14 amino acids. The V gene's germline CDR1 is SEHNR and CDR2 FQNEAQ (reference sequence). Trimming shortened V by 3 bases and J by 7 bases, and 16 bases separated the two germline ends. This chain's CDR3 is CASSFGSDYGEQYF. CDR3 sequence (DNA): TGTGCCAGCAGCTTCGGCTCAGATTACGGGGAGCAGTACTTC.

V and J are TRBV4-1 and TRBJ1-4; D is undetermined. The CDR3 spans 15 residues. The V end was cut by 5 bases, the J end by 0 bases, with 10 bases between. CDR1 is MGHRA and CDR2 is YSYEKL in the germline V gene. The CDR3 loop is CASSNQHATNEKLFF. CDR3 coding DNA: TGCGCCAGCAGCAACCAACACGCAACTAATGAAAAACTGTTTTTT.

The rearrangement joins TRBV2 to TRBJ2-4, with D uncertain. There are 13 residues in the CDR3. V lost 5 bases and J 7 bases, leaving 12 bases between the germline ends. CDR1 and CDR2 from the germline V gene are SNHLY and FYNNEI. For the CDR3, the DNA is TGTGCCAGCAGTTCGGACGGGTCTAACATTCAGTACTTC. Residues: CASSSDGSNIQYF.

The chain uses TRBV7-2 and TRBJ2-3, with 8 bases matching TRBD2. The CDR3 has 14 residues. V was clipped by 5 bases and J by 1 base; unmatched bases: 2. The germline V gene has CDR1 SGHTA and CDR2 FQGNSA. CDR3 sequence (DNA): TGTGCCAGCAGCCCGGGGGGGGGCACAGATACGCAGTATTTT. This codes for CASSPGGGTDTQYF.

The rearrangement joins TRBV5-1 to TRBJ2-1; D is unresolved. The CDR3 sequence is 20 residues long. V was cut by 4 bases and J by 7 bases, with 33 bases left in between. Germline lookup yields CDR1 SGHRS and CDR2 YFSETQ. The CDR3 loop reads CASSPTSLRALGPIGNEQFF. DNA of the CDR3: TGCGCCAGCAGCCCCACTTCTCTCCGGGCCTTAGGCCCCATAGGGAATGAGCAGTTCTTC. Full variable domain (missing parts from reference TRBV5-1 and TRBJ2-1): KAGVTQTPRYLIKTRGQQVTLSCSPISGHRSVSWYQQTPGQGLQFLFEYFSETQRNKGNFPGRFSGRQFSNSRSEMNVSTLELGDSALYLCASSPTSLRALGPIGNEQFFGPGTRLTVL.

The CDR3: CASSLAAQTSTDTQYF. The CDR3 DNA reads TGTGCCAGCAGCTTGGCCGCGCAGACAAGCACAGATACGCAGTATTTT. This chain connects TRBV5-6 to TRBJ2-3; D is unresolved. Germline V gene sequence: CDR1 SGHDT, CDR2 YYEEEE. The CDR3 sequence is 16 residues long. Trimming took off 0 bases at V and 0 bases at J, with 11 bases between the two ends.

The chain's CDR3 is CASSTGQGFGTGELFF. As DNA, the CDR3 is TGTGCCAGTAGTACCGGACAGGGGTTCGGGACCGGGGAGCTGTTTTTT. The V and J genes are TRBV19 and TRBJ2-2; 9 bases fit TRBD1. The V segment lost 4 bases and the J segment 5 bases; nucleotides outside the gene matches: 8. Germline V gene lookup returns CDR1 LNHDA and CDR2 SQIVND (reference sequence). The CDR3 runs 16 residues. Drawing the rest from reference TRBV19 and TRBJ2-2, the complete variable domain is DGGITQSPKYLFRKEGQNVTLSCEQNLNHDAMYWYRQDPGQGLRLIYYSQIVNDFQKGDIAEGYSVSREKKESFPLTVTSAQKNPTAFYLCASSTGQGFGTGELFFGEGSRLTVL.

This sequence joins TRBV2 and TRBJ1-5; D unclear. The CDR3 loop spans 14 amino acids. Trimming shortened V by 8 bases and J by 2 bases, and 13 bases separated the two germline ends. Germline V gene sequence: CDR1 SNHLY, CDR2 FYNNEI. CDR3 nucleotides: TGTGCCAGCCGGAGGTCAGAGGGCAATCAGCCCCAGCATTTT. This translates into CASRRSEGNQPQHF.

J is TRBJ2-5 and V is TRBV11-2; D not certain. The DNA end favors TRBJ2-7, so the J call may be wrong. This CDR3 is 13 amino acids long. Germline CDR1 reads SGHAT; CDR2 reads FQNNGV. CDR3 nucleotide sequence: TGTGCCAGCAGCTACCACGAAAACTACGAGCAGTACTTC. The encoded protein is CASSYHENYEQYF.